The source of this T cell receptor (beta chain) is a study of T-cell memory formation after mild COVID-19. From the 5' RACE reads, TCRdb called clonotypes with MiXCR, one entry per CDR3 protein. The table has 400,000 or so distinct CDR3 sequences, 20% seen once. This CDR3 has 15 amino acids. V lost 7 bases and J 4 bases, leaving 20 bases between the germline ends. The chain recombines TRBV23-1 with TRBJ2-7; D not certain. TRBV23-1 is an ORF, with its function uncertain. This clonotype was sampled from an adult woman who had mild COVID-19 (a few samples of this study predate the infection). Cell type and time point are not known. Sequencing was performed on PBMCs or a T cell subset sorted from them (not recorded which). The CDR3 region is CASTPMVPSLYEQYF. CDR3 bases: TGCGCCAGCACTCCTATGGTTCCATCCCTATACGAGCAGTACTTC.